This TCR beta chain was sequenced for a study of blood T cells in healthy people across ages (dated by TCRdb to the mid-2010s). At the level of the whole study: In model experiments, template switching captured roughly one uniquely barcoded TCR beta cDNA molecule for every two T cells. To track age-related changes in TCR beta repertoire diversity, the study relied on deep sequencing normalized with unique cDNA molecular identifiers. Four age groups were formed from the donors: young (average about 17 years), middle-aged (approximately 40), aged (roughly 59) and long-lived (roughly 88). Two additional independent replicas of 1 million unique cDNA reads from the same blood draw were analyzed for two donors (one aged 18 to 30 and one aged 80 or older). To avoid experimental bias, donors of different ages were distributed randomly across sequencing lanes.

The V end gives up 1 base and the J end 8 bases, leaving 16 bases in the junction not matched to a gene. The CDR3 sequence holds 17 residues, the cysteine and phenylalanine included. The DNA shown is the 51-base CDR3, in frame from base 1. CDR1 and CDR2, looked up from the germline V gene, are LGHNA and YNFKEQ. Systemically healthy Caucasian individuals from Russia, approximately 39 in total and aged about 6 to 95 years, were included as donors. About 9.1 milliliters of peripheral blood were collected from each donor into EDTA-treated Vacutainer tubes. Ficoll-Paque density-gradient centrifugation was used to isolate PBMCs, with at least 6.5 million per sample. Trizol reagent was used to extract total RNA from the PBMCs, yielding at least 6 micrograms per sample. Naive CD45RAhigh/CD27high T cell percentages were measured by flow cytometry on a PBMC aliquot from every donor. This clonotype was recorded only once. No antigen is known for it. No base quality information exists; no much larger clone differs at one position.

Receptor libraries were prepared by 5' RACE. A second PCR of about 6 to 11 cycles was run with a J-beta primer mix and a sample-barcoded 5' primer. A template-switch 5' adaptor carrying 12 random nucleotides introduced a unique molecular identifier onto each TCR beta cDNA molecule. Each sample yielded at least 3 million CDR3-containing paired-end reads. All of the RNA was converted into first-strand cDNA using the Mint cDNA synthesis kit, with a TRBC-specific oligonucleotide serving as the primer. After uracil-DNA glycosylase treatment, a first 18-cycle PCR used universal primers M1SS and BC2_uni_R on all cDNA. The paper's processing steps were these. Each sample was normalized by randomly selecting 1 million high-quality reads, each carrying a distinct molecular identifier. Reads sharing molecular identifiers were discarded rather than binned into consensus sequences. MiTCR, with a Q25 quality threshold and the strictest error-elimination algorithm, was used for CDR3 identification, clonotype clustering and error correction. A nonparametric unseen species model with Euler transformation was used to estimate a lower bound on total TCR beta diversity. TCRdb reprocessed the public reads (quality trimming at Q25 with fastp, clone calling with MiXCR) and kept in-frame beta chains. Each entry is one CDR3 protein sequence, shown with its most common DNA and genes. These V and J calls originate from TCRdb's pipeline instead of the authors' own analysis. This sample lists some 1,800,000 distinct CDR3 sequences; about 39% were detected once. 23% of the sample is in the top ten clones.

Here is what the overall study found, with its caveats: Observed TCR beta diversity correlated strongly with the percentage of naive T cells measured by flow cytometry. The long-lived group showed more naive CD4+ T cells, fewer expanded clones and increased TCR diversity than the aged group, suggesting age selection. Donor CMV infection status was unknown, potentially confounding age-related changes in expanded clonotypes. Estimates of total diversity based on one million sequenced T cells were considered lower bounds and underestimates. Because profiling used bulk unsorted PBMCs, naive and antigen-experienced compartments could not be compared conclusively. Observed TCR beta diversity per million T cells fell roughly linearly with age, and a significant reduction was already apparent by age about 36.

This TCR derives from a human donor in good health. Recombination joined TRBV4-2 with TRBJ1-2, with 7 junctional bases fitting TRBD1. Source material: blood. The CDR3 in this case is CASSQGYIGQGVEGYTF. The DNA reads as follows: TGTGCCAGCAGCCAAGGTTACATCGGCCAGGGGGTTGAAGGCTACACCTTC.